These T cell receptor beta chains were read from a single sample in a study of blood T cell repertoires in COVID-19. Profiled with immunoSEQ multiplex PCR; TCRdb holds only in-frame clones, not every one. The sample includes approximately 71,000 clones, about nine tenths of them seen just once. The source material was peripheral blood. The receptor set was obtained from a woman aged 18-29 years with acute or convalescent COVID-19. Each CDR3 is given with its conserved first and last residue. D genes are given only for firm matches. Expanded clones get a size class; other rows say once, few or many, or leave the size out.

DNA | CDR3 | J | D | V | size
TGTGCCAGCAGCCCCGTAGCGGGAAAGGGCTATGGCTACACCTTC | CASSPVAGKGYGYTF | TRBJ1-2 | NA | TRBV11-2 | NA
TGCGCCAGCAGCTGGGAGACTAGCGGGAACACCGGGGAGCTGTTTTTT | CASSWETSGNTGELFF | TRBJ2-2 | TRBD2 | TRBV5-1 | NA
TGCAGCGTCACATCCCGGGACAGGGCCACTGAAGCTTTCTTT | CSVTSRDRATEAFF | TRBJ1-1 | TRBD1 | TRBV29-1 | NA
TGTGCCAGCAGCCAAGGACTGTTGGCCCACAATGAGCAGTTCTTC | CASSQGLLAHNEQFF | TRBJ2-1 | NA | TRBV4-2 | NA
TGTGCCAGGGACGCCGGGACAGGGGCGACTAGGGTCTATGGCTACACCTTC | CARDAGTGATRVYGYTF | TRBJ1-2 | TRBD1 | TRBV2 | NA
TGTGCCAGCAAGACCAGGGACTACCTCACAGATACGCAGTATTTT | CASKTRDYLTDTQYF | TRBJ2-3 | TRBD2 | TRBV6-6 | NA
TGTGCCAGTAGTATAGATCAGTGGCGGGGGGGGCAGTTCTTC | CASSIDQWRGGQFF | TRBJ2-1 | TRBD2 | TRBV19 | NA
TGTGCCAGCAGTTCGGGGACTAGGGCCTATGAGCAGTTCTTC | CASSSGTRAYEQFF | TRBJ2-1 | TRBD2 | TRBV6-6 | NA
TGTGCCAGCTTTACTAGTGCCTACGAGCAGTACTTC | CASFTSAYEQYF | TRBJ2-7 | NA | TRBV28 | once
TGTGCCCTGGGGGAGGGAGACGGGACACCCCTCCACTTT | CALGEGDGTPLHF | TRBJ1-6 | NA | TRBV30 | NA
TGTGCCAGCAGCCAAGACAGGTTGTCCGGGGAGCTGTTTTTT | CASSQDRLSGELFF | TRBJ2-2 | NA | TRBV11-3 | NA
TGTGCCAGCAGCCGGGACAGGCGGGCGGAGACCCAGTACTTC | CASSRDRRAETQYF | TRBJ2-5 | TRBD1 | TRBV27 | once
TGTGCCAGCAGCCAAACCAGGGACACTGAAGCTTTCTTT | CASSQTRDTEAFF | TRBJ1-1 | NA | TRBV3-1/TRBV3-2 | NA
TGTGCCAGCAGCGCCATGGGGGGGGGACACCAGCAGTTCTTC | CASSAMGGGHQQFF | TRBJ2-1 | NA | TRBV7-2 | NA
TGTGCCTGGAGTCTTTCGGTTCAGGGAAATTCACCCCTCCACTTT | CAWSLSVQGNSPLHF | TRBJ1-6 | NA | TRBV30 | NA
TGCGCCAGCAGCTATCGACTTTCCGAGTCCGGGGAGCTGTTTTTT | CASSYRLSESGELFF | TRBJ2-2 | NA | TRBV5-1 | NA
TGTGCCAGCAGACTACCCGACGGAAATGAAAAACTGTTTTTT | CASRLPDGNEKLFF | TRBJ1-4 | NA | TRBV28 | NA
TGTGCCAGTAGTTCGGCAGCGGGGGCCGCCTACGAGCAGTACTTC | CASSSAAGAAYEQYF | TRBJ2-7 | TRBD2 | TRBV19 | NA
TGTGCCAGCAGCTTAGTGGAGGGCCTCGAAGCTTTCTTT | CASSLVEGLEAFF | TRBJ1-1 | NA | TRBV7-2 | NA
TGTGCCAGCAGACCCCGGGCCAGGGGAAGGCCCCAGCATTTT | CASRPRARGRPQHF | TRBJ1-5 | NA | TRBV6-5 | NA
TGCGCCAGCAGCCCGGTGCTGGGGGCACAAGAGCAGTTCTTC | CASSPVLGAQEQFF | TRBJ2-1 | NA | TRBV5-1 | few
TGTGCCAGCAGCGATTTACAGGGGGCGCGAAATGAGCAGTTCTTC | CASSDLQGARNEQFF | TRBJ2-1 | TRBD1 | TRBV9 | NA
TGTGCCAGCTCACCTACGCCGTCAGGGGGCACTGAAGCTTTCTTT | CASSPTPSGGTEAFF | TRBJ1-1 | TRBD1 | TRBV18 | NA
TGTGCCTGGAGAGTGACAGGGGGACCTTCCTACGAGCAGTACTTC | CAWRVTGGPSYEQYF | TRBJ2-7 | TRBD1 | TRBV30 | NA
TGTGCCAGCAGCTCGCTACAGGGGGCGGGCGAGCAGTACTTC | CASSSLQGAGEQYF | TRBJ2-7 | TRBD1 | TRBV7-8 | NA
TGTGCCTGGTCGGGACAGCTTCTCTATGGCTACACCTTC | CAWSGQLLYGYTF | TRBJ1-2 | TRBD1 | TRBV30 | NA
TGTGCCAGCAGCCCCGGGACACCTTATAGCAATCAGCCCCAGCATTTT | CASSPGTPYSNQPQHF | TRBJ1-5 | NA | TRBV28 | NA
TGTGCCAGCAGCTTAGGGTTGGGGAACAGGGGCAATGAGCAGTTCTTC | CASSLGLGNRGNEQFF | TRBJ2-1 | TRBD1 | TRBV7-2 | NA